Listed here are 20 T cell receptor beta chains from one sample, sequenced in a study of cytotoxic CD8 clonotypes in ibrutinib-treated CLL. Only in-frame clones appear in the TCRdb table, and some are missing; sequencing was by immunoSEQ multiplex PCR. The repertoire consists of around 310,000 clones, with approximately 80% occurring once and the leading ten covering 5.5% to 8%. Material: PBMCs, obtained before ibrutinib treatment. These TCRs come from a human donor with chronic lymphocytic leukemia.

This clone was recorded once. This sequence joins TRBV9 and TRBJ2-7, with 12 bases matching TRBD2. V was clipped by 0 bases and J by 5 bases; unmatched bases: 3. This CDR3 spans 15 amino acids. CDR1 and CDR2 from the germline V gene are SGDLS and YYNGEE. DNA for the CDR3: TGTGCCAGCAGCGTAGCTAGCGGGAGGGTAGACGAGCAGTACTTC. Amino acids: CASSVASGRVDEQYF.

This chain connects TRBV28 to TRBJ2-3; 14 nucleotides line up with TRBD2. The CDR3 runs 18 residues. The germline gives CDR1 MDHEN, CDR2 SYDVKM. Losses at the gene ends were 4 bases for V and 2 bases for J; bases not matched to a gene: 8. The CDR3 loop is CASSYGLAGGQTTDTQYF. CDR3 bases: TGTGCCAGCAGTTACGGACTAGCGGGGGGCCAAACCACAGATACGCAGTATTTT.

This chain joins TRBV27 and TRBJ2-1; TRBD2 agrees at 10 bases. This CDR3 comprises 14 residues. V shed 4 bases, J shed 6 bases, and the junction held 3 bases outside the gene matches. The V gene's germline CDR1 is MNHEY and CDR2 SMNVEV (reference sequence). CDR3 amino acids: CASSYPSGSNEQFF. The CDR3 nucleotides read TGTGCCAGCAGTTACCCTAGCGGGAGCAATGAGCAGTTCTTC.

In nucleotides, the CDR3 is TGTGCCAGCAGCCAATATACATATGGACTAGCGGGAGAGACAGATACGCAGTATTTT. It yields the protein CASSQYTYGLAGETDTQYF. This chain joins TRBV13 and TRBJ2-3, with TRBD2 identical over 13 bases. With V trimmed by 5 bases and J by 3 bases, 14 bases remained unmatched. The germline V gene has CDR1 PRHDT and CDR2 FYEKMQ (reference sequence). This CDR3 is built from 19 residues.

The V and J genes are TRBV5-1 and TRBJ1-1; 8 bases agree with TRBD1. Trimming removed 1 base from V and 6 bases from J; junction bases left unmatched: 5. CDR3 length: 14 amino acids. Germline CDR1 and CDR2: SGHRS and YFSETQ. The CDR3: CASSLTGGLAEAFF. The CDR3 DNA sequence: TGCGCCAGCAGCTTGACAGGGGGGTTAGCTGAAGCTTTCTTT.

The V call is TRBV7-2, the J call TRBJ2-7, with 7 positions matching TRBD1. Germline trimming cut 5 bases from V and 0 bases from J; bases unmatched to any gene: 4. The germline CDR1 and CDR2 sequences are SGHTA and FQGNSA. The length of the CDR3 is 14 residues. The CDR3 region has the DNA TGTGCCAGCAGCGCCAACAGGGGCTCCTACGAGCAGTACTTC. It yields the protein CASSANRGSYEQYF.

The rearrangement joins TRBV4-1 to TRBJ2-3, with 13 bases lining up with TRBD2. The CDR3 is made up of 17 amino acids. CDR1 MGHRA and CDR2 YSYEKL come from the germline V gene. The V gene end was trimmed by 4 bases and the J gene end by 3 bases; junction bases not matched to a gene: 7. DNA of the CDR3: TGCGCCAGCAGCCTCCGGACTAGCGGGAGTTCAACAGATACGCAGTATTTT. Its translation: CASSLRTSGSSTDTQYF.

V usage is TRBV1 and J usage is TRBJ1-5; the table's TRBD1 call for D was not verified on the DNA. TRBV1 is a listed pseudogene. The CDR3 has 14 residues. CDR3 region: CTSRGQGGLLPQHF. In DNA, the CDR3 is TGCACCAGCAGGGGACAGGGGGGTCTTCTTCCCCAGCATTTT.

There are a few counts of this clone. CDR3 loop: CASSGGGTGFYEQFF. CDR3 in DNA: TGTGCCAGCAGTGGAGGCGGGACAGGGTTTTATGAGCAGTTCTTC. The rearrangement uses TRBV6-1 and TRBJ2-1, with TRBD1 matching over 9 bases. Germline loops: CDR1 MNHNS, CDR2 SASEGT. The trim removed 4 bases at V and 8 bases at J, leaving 9 bases unmatched. The CDR3 spans 15 residues.

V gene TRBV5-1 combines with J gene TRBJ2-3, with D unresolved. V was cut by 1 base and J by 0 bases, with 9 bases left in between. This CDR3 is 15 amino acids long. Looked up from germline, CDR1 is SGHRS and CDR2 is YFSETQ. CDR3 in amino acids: CASSLNGYSTDTQYF. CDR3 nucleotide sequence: TGCGCCAGCAGCTTGAACGGATACAGCACAGATACGCAGTATTTT.

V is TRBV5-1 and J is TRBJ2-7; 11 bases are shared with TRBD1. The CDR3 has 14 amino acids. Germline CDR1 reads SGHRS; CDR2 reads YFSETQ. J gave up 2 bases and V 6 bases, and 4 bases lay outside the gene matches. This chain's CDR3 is CASTLGQGAYEQYF. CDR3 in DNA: TGCGCCAGCACCCTGGGACAGGGGGCCTACGAGCAGTACTTC.

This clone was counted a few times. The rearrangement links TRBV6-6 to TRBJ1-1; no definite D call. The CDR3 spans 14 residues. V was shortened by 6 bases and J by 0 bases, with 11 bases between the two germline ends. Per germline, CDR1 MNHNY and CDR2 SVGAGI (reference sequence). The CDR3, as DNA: TGTGCCAGCAGAACGCGCAAATTGAACACTGAAGCTTTCTTT. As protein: CASRTRKLNTEAFF.

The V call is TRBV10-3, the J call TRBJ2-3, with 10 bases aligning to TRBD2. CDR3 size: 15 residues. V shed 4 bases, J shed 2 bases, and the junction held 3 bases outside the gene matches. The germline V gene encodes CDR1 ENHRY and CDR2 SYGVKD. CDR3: CAISALAGFTDTQYF. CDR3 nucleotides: TGTGCCATCAGTGCACTAGCGGGGTTCACAGATACGCAGTATTTT.

The CDR3 sequence: CASSDAGSSYNEQFF. Written as DNA, the CDR3 is TGTGCCAGCAGTGATGCGGGGAGCTCCTACAATGAGCAGTTCTTC. The rearrangement joins TRBV25-1 to TRBJ2-1, with D tentatively TRBD2 (6 bases). The CDR3 loop spans 15 amino acids. The germline V gene encodes CDR1 MGHDK and CDR2 SYGVNS. Trimming pared 3 bases from V and 0 bases from J, leaving 9 bases between.

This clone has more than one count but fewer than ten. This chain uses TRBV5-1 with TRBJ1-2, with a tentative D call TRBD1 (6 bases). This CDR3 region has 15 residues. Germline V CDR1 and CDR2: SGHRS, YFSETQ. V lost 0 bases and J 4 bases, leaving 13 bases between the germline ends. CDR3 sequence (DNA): TGCGCCAGCAGCTTGGTGGGGGCGCAGGGCTATGGCTACACCTTC. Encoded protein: CASSLVGAQGYGYTF.

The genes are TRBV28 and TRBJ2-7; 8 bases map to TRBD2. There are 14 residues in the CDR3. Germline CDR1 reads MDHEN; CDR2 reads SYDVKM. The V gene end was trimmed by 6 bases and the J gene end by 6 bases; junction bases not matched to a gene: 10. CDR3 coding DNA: TGTGCCAGCAGCCCGGGACTAGTCCAGCGCGAGCAGTACTTC. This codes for CASSPGLVQREQYF.

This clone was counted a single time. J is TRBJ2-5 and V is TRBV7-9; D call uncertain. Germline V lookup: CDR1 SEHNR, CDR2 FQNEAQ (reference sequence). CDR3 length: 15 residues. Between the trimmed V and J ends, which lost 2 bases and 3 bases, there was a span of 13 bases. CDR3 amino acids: CASSLFGSPEETQYF. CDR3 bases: TGTGCCAGCAGCTTATTTGGAAGCCCGGAAGAGACCCAGTACTTC.

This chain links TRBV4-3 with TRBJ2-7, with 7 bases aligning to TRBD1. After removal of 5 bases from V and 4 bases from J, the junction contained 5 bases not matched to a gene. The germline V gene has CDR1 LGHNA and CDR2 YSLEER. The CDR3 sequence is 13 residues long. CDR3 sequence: CASSVHRGYEQYF. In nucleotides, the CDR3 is TGCGCCAGCAGCGTTCACAGGGGATACGAGCAGTACTTC.

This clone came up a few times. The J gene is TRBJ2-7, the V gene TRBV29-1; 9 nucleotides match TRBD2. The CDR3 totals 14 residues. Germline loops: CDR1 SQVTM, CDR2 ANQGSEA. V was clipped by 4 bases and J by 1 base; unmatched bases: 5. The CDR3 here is CSVGGTSQSYEQYF. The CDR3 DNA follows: TGCAGCGTTGGGGGGACTAGCCAATCCTACGAGCAGTACTTC.

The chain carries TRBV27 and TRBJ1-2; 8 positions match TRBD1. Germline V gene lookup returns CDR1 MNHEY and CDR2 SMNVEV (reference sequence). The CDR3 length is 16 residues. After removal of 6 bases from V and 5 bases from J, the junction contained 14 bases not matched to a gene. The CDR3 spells CASSNLYGTGDYGYTF. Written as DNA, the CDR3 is TGTGCCAGCAGCAACCTATACGGGACAGGTGATTATGGCTACACCTTC.